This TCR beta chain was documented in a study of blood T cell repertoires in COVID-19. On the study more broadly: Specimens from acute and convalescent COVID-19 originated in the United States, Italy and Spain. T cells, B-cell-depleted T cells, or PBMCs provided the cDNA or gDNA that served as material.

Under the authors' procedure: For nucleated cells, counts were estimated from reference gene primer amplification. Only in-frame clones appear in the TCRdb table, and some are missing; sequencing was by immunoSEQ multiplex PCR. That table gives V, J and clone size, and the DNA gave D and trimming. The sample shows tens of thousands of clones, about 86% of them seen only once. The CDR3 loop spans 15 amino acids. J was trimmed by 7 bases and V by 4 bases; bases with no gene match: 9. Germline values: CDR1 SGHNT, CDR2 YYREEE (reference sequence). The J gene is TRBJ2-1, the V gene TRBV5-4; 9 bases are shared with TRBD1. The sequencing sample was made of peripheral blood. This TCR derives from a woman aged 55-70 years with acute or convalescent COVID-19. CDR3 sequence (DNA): TGTGCCAGCAGCCCCGGGACAGGGCCTTCGAATGAGCAGTTCTTC. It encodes CASSPGTGPSNEQFF. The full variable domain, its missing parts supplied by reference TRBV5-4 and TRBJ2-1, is ETGVTQSPTHLIKTRGQQVTLRCSSQSGHNTVSWYQQALGQGPQFIFQYYREEENGRGNFPPRFSGLQFPNYSSELNVNALELDDSALYLCASSPGTGPSNEQFFGPGTRLTVL.